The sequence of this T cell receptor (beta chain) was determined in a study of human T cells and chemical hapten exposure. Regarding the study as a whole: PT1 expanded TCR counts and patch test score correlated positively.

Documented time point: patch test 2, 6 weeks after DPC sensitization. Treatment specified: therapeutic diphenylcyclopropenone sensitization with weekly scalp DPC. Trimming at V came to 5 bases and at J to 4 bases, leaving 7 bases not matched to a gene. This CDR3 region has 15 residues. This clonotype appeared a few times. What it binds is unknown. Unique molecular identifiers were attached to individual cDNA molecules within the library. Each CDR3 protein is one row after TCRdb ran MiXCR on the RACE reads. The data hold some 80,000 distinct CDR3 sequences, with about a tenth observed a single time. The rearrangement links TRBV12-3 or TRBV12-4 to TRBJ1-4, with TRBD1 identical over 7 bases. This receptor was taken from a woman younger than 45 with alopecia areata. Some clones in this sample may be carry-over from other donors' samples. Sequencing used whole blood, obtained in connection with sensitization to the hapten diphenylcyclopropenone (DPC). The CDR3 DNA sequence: TGTGCCAGCAGTCCCCTGACAGGGTATAATGAAAAACTGTTTTTT. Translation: CASSPLTGYNEKLFF.